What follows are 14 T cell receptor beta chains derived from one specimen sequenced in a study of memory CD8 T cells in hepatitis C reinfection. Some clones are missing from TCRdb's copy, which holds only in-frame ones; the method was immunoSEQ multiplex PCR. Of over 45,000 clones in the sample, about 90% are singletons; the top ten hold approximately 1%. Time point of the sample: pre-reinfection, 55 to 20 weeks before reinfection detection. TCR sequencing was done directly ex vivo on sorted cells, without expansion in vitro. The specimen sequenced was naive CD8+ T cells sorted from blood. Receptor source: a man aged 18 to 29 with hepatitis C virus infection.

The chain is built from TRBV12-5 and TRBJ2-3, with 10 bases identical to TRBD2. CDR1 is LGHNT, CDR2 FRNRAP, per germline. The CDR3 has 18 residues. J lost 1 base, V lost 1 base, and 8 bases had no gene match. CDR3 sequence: CASGLDPFLAGGTDTQYF. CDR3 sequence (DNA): TGTGCTAGTGGTTTGGACCCTTTCCTAGCGGGAGGCACAGATACGCAGTATTTT. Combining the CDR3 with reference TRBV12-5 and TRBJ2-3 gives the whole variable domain DARVTQTPRHKVTEMGQEVTMRCQPILGHNTVFWYRQTMMQGLELLAYFRNRAPLDDSGMPKDRFSAEMPDATLATLKIQPSEPRDSAVYFCASGLDPFLAGGTDTQYFGPGTRLTVL.

In DNA, the CDR3 is TGCGCCAGCAGCCGCGGGAGCGGGAGTGGTTTTGGGGTCAATGAGCAGTTCTTC. Translated, it gives CASSRGSGSGFGVNEQFF. The V call is TRBV5-1, the J call TRBJ2-1; 8 positions match TRBD2. The germline CDR1 and CDR2 sequences are SGHRS and YFSETQ. Losses at the gene ends were 4 bases for V and 6 bases for J; bases not matched to a gene: 18. The CDR3 has 18 amino acids.

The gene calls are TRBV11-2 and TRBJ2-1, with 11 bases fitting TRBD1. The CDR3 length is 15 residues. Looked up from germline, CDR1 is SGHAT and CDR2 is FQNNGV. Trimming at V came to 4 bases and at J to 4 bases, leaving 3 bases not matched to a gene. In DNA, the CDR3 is TGTGCCAGCAGCTCTGGACAGGGGGCTTACAATGAGCAGTTCTTC. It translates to CASSSGQGAYNEQFF.

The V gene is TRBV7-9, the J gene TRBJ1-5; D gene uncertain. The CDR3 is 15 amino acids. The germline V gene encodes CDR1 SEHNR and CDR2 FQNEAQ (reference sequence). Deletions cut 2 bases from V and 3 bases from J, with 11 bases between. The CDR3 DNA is TGTGCCAGCAGCTTAAACTCCAGGCCCAATCAGCCCCAGCATTTT. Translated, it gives CASSLNSRPNQPQHF.

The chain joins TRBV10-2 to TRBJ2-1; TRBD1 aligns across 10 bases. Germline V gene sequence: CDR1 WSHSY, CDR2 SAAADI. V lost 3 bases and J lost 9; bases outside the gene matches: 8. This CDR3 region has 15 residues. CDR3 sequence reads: CASSEPGTGDREQFF. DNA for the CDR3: TGCGCCAGCAGTGAACCCGGGACAGGGGACCGTGAGCAGTTCTTC.

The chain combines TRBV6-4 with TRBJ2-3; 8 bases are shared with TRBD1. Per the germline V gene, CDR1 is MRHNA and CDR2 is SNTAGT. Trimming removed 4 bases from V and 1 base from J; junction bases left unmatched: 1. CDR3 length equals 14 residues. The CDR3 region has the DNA TGTGCCAGCAGTGCGACAGGGGGCACAGATACGCAGTATTTT. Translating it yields CASSATGGTDTQYF.

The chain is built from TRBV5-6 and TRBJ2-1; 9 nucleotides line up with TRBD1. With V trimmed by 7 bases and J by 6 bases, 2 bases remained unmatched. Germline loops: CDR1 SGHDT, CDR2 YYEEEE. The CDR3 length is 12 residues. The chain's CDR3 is CASSGQGNEQFF. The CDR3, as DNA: TGTGCCAGCTCGGGACAGGGCAATGAGCAGTTCTTC.

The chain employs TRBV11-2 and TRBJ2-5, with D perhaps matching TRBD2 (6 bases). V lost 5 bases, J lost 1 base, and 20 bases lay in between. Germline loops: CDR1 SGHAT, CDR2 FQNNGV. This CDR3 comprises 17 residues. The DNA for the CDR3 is TGTGCCAGCAGCCCGAGAGGAGCGGGTCTATTCCAAGAGACCCAGTACTTC. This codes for CASSPRGAGLFQETQYF.

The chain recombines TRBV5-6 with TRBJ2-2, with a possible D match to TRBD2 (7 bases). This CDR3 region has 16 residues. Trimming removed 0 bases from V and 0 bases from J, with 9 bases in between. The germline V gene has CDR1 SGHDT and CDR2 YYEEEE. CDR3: CASSLEGGPNTGELFF. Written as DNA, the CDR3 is TGTGCCAGCAGCTTGGAGGGGGGGCCGAACACCGGGGAGCTGTTTTTT.

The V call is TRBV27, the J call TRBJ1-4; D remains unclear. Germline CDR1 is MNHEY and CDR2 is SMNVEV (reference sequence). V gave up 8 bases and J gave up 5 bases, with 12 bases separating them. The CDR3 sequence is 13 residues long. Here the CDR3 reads CASGEAVNEKLFF. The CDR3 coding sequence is TGTGCCAGCGGGGAGGCGGTGAATGAAAAACTGTTTTTT.

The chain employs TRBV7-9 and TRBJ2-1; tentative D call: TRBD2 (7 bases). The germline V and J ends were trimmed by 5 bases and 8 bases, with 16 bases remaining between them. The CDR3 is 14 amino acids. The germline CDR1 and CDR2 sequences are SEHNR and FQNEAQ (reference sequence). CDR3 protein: CASSLSGGRDEQFF. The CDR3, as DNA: TGTGCCAGCAGCCTTTCGGGGGGCAGGGATGAGCAGTTCTTC.

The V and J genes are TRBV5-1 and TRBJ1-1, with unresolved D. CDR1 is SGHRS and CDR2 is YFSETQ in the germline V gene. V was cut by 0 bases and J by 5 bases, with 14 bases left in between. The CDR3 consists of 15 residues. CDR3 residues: CASSLGGTPRTEAFF. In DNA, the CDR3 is TGCGCCAGCAGCTTGGGAGGCACCCCGCGAACTGAAGCTTTCTTT.

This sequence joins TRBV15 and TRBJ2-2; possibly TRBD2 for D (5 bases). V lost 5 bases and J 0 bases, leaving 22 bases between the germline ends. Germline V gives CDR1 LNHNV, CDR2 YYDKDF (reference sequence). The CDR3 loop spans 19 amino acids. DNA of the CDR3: TGTGCCACCAGCTCTCCCGAGTGGGCAGGACTTGCGAACACCGGGGAGCTGTTTTTT. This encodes CATSSPEWAGLANTGELFF.

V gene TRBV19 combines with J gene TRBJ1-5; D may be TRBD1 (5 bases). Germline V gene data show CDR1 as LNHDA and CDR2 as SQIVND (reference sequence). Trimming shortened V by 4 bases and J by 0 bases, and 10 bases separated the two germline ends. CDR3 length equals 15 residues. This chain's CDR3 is CASSTGEYSNQPQHF. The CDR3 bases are TGTGCCAGTAGTACGGGGGAATATAGCAATCAGCCCCAGCATTTT.